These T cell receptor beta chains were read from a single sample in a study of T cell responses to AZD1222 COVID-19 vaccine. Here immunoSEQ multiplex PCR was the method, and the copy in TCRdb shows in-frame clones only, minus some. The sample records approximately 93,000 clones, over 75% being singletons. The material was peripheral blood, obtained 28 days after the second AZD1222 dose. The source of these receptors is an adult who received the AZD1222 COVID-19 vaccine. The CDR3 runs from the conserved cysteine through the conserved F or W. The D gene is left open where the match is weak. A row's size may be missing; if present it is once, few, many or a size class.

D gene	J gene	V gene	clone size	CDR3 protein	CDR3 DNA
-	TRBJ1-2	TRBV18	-	CASSPSVLETNYGYTF	TGTGCCAGCTCACCCTCGGTCCTGGAAACTAACTATGGCTACACCTTC
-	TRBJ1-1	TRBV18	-	CASSPTAASVNTEAFF	TGTGCCAGCTCACCCACGGCCGCATCCGTGAACACTGAAGCTTTCTTT
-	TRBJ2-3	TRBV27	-	CASSFEGRDTDTQYF	TGTGCCAGCAGTTTTGAGGGGAGAGACACAGATACGCAGTATTTT
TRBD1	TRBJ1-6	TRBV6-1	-	CASSEVLGQGPPLHF	TGTGCCAGCAGTGAAGTCCTGGGACAGGGGCCACCCCTCCACTTT
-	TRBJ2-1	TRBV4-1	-	CASSQDPTQGRNEQFF	TGCGCCAGCAGCCAAGATCCGACCCAGGGGCGGAATGAGCAGTTCTTC
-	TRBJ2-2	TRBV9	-	CASSGSTVNTGELFF	TGTGCCAGCAGCGGATCCACAGTGAACACCGGGGAGCTGTTTTTT
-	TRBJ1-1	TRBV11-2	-	CASSERRSTEAFF	TGTGCCAGCAGCGAGCGAAGGAGCACTGAAGCTTTCTTT
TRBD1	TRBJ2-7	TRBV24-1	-	CATSDSDRDEQYF	TGTGCCACCAGTGATTCGGACAGGGACGAGCAGTACTTC
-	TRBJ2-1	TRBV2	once	CASSEAPVNEQFF	TGTGCCAGCAGTGAAGCGCCCGTAAATGAGCAGTTCTTC
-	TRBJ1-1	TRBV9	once	CASSTGTGGPYTEAFF	TGTGCCAGCAGCACCGGTACGGGGGGACCCTACACTGAAGCTTTCTTT